This T cell receptor (beta chain) was recovered during a study of CD8 T cells in ankylosing spondylitis. Study observations and caveats: Within ankylosing spondylitis blood, a TCR beta motif made up of roughly eight highly homologous variants appeared to be characteristic.

From the 5' RACE reads, TCRdb called clonotypes with MiXCR, one entry per CDR3 protein. The data hold roughly 440,000 distinct CDR3 sequences, with 17% observed a single time. Comments on this clonotype: Its antigen is undetermined.

This clonotype was sampled from a male donor with ankylosing spondylitis. Input material: blood, either unsorted or a sorted T cell fraction (not recorded which).

CDR3 DNA sequence: TGTGCCAGCAGCCCTAGGACGGGGTTGGGGACAGATACGCAGTATTTT. This gives the protein CASSPRTGLGTDTQYF. The chain employs TRBV7-2 and TRBJ2-3; a possible D gene is TRBD2 (5 bases). V was clipped by 5 bases and J by 3 bases, with 18 bases between them. Germline CDR1 SGHTA, CDR2 FQGNSA. CDR3 length: 16 amino acids.